The source of this T cell receptor (beta chain) is a study of tumor-infiltrating lymphocytes in primary liver carcinoma. This CDR3 is 18 amino acids long. CDR1 is SGHRS, CDR2 YFSETQ, per germline. The researchers produced TCR beta cDNA from 500 to 550 ng total RNA with a constant-region primer. Libraries for TCR beta were built through three nested multiplex PCR rounds, which together made up a slightly modified ARM-PCR procedure. The study ran its first two PCR rounds for around 10 cycles each, using TRBV1-TRBV30 forward primers and a C-beta reverse primer. TCRdb re-called the multiplex PCR reads through MiXCR, storing one row per CDR3 protein. The table shows approximately 100,000 distinct CDR3 sequences, with 65% to 75% occurring only once. A remark on this clonotype: An end of the junction differs from the germline gene, which may be a read error.

Without any cell sorting, roughly 18-31 mg of bulk tissue yielded co-extracted RNA and DNA. J is TRBJ2-2 and V is TRBV5-1; TRBD2 agrees at 8 bases. This clonotype originated in a woman aged 55 to 70 with primary liver carcinoma and hepatitis B virus infection. Sample: liver tumor tissue from sampling region 2. Subset of the sample: tumor region T2, inferior pole. CDR3 in DNA: TGCACCAGCAGCTCGGATGGTAGGGGACTAGGCGGGACCGGGGAGCTGTTTTTT. The encoded protein is CTSSSDGRGLGGTGELFF.